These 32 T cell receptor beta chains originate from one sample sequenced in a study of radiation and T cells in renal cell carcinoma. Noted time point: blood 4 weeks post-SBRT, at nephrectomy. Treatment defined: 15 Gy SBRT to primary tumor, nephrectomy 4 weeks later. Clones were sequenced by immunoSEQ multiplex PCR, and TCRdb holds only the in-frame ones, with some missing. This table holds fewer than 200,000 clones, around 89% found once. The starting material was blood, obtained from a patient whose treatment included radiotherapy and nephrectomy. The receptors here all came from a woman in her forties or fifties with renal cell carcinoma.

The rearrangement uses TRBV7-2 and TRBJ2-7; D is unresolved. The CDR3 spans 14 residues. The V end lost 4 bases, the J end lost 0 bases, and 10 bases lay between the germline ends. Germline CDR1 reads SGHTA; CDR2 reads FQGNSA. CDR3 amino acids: CASSSGPSSYEQYF. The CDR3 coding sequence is TGTGCCAGCAGCTCCGGGCCCAGCTCCTACGAGCAGTACTTC.

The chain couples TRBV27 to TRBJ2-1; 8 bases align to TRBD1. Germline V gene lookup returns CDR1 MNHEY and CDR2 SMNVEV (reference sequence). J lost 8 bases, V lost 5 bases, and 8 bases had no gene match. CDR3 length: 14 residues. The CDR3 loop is CASSRLDRVDEQFF. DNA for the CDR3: TGTGCCAGCAGTCGCCTGGACAGGGTTGATGAGCAGTTCTTC.

The CDR3, as DNA: TGTGCCAGTAGTAGGACCGGGACAGTTAACTATGGCTACACCTTC. Protein: CASSRTGTVNYGYTF. The gene calls are TRBV19 and TRBJ1-2, with 7 bases that match TRBD1. The CDR3 contains 15 residues. V gave up 4 bases and J gave up 1 base; unmatched junction bases: 6. Looked up from germline, CDR1 is LNHDA and CDR2 is SQIVND (reference sequence).

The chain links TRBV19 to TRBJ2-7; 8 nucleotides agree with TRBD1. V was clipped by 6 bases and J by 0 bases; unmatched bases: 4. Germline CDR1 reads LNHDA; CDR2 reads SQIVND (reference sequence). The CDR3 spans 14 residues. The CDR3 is CASSQGQDSYEQYF. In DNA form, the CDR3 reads TGTGCCAGTAGCCAGGGACAGGACTCCTACGAGCAGTACTTC.

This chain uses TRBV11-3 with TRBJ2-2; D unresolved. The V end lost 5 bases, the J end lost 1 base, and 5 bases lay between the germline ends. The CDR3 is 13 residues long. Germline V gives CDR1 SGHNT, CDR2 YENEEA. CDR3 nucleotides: TGTGCCAGCAGCCGACTGAACACCGGGGAGCTGTTTTTT. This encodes CASSRLNTGELFF.

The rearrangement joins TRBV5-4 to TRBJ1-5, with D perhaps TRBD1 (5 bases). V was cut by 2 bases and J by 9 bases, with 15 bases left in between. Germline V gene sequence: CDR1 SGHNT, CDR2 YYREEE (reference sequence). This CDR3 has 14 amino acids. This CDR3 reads CASSFGLQGWPQHF. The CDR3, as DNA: TGTGCCAGCAGCTTCGGACTTCAGGGTTGGCCCCAGCATTTT.

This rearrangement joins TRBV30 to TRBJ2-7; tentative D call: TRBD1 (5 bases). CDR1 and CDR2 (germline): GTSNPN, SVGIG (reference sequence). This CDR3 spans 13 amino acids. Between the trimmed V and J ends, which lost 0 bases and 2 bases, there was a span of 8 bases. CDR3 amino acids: CAWSVTETYEQYF. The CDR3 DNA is TGTGCCTGGAGTGTGACAGAAACCTACGAGCAGTACTTC.

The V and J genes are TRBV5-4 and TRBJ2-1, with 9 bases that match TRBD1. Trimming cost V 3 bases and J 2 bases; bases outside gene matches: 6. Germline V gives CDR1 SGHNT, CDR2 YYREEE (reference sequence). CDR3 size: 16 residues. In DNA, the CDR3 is TGTGCCAGCAGCTCGACAGGGGGGGTTCCCTACAATGAGCAGTTCTTC. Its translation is CASSSTGGVPYNEQFF.

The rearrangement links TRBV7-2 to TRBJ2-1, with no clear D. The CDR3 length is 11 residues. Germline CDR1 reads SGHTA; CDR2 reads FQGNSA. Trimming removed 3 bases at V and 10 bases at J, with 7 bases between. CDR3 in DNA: TGTGCCAGCAGCTTGAAAATGGAGCAGTTCTTC. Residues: CASSLKMEQFF.

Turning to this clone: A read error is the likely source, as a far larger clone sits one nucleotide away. CDR3 bases: TGTGCCAGCAGCCAAGACCTACGGTCGGAAAAACTGTTTTTT. Translating gives CASSQDLRSEKLFF. The V and J genes are TRBV5-6 and TRBJ1-4; D not certain. From germline, CDR1 is SGHDT and CDR2 YYEEEE. This CDR3 is 14 amino acids long. The V end was cut by 4 bases, the J end by 8 bases, with 15 bases between.

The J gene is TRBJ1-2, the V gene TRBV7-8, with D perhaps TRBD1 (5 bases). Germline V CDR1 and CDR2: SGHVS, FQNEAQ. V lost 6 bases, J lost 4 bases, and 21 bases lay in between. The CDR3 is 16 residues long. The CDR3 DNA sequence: TGTGCCAGCAGACTAGGCGGGACCGGGATCTTCTATGGCTACACCTTC. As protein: CASRLGGTGIFYGYTF.

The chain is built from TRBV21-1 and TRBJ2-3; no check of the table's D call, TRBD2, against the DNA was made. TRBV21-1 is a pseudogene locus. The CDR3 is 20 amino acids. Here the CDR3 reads CASSKVKGGKPGLASDTQYF. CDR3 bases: TGTGCCAGCAGCAAAGTGAAGGGGGGAAAACCGGGACTAGCGTCGGATACGCAGTATTTT.

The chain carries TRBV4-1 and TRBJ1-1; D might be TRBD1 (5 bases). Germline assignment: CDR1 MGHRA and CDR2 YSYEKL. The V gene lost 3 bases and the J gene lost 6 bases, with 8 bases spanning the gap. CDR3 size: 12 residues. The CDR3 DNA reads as TGCGCCAGCAGCCACGGGGGGGCTGAAGCTTTCTTT. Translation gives CASSHGGAEAFF.

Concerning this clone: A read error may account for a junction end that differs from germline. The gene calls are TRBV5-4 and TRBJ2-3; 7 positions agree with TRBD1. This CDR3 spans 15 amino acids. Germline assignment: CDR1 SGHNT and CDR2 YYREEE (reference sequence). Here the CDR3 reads CASSHGTASTDTRYF. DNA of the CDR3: TGTGCCAGCAGCCATGGGACAGCTAGCACAGATACGCGGTATTTT.

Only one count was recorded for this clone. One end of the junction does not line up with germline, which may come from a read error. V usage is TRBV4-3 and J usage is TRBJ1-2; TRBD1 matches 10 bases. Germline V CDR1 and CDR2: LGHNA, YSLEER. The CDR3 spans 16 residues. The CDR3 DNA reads TGCGCCAGCAGCCAACCAGGTTCCGGGACAGGGGCCCTCTTCTCCTTC. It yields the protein CASSQPGSGTGALFSF.

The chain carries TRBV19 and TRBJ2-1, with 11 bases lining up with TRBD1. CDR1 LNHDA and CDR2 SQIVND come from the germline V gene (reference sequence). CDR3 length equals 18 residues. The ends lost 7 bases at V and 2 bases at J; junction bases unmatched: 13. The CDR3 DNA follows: TGTGCCAGTAAGCCCAAGGGAAGGGGACAGGGGGCCTACAATGAGCAGTTCTTC. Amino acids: CASKPKGRGQGAYNEQFF.

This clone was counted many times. The CDR3 sequence is CASGAGFEETQYF. As DNA, the CDR3 is TGCGCCAGCGGGGCCGGATTCGAGGAGACCCAGTACTTC. The V and J genes are TRBV5-1 and TRBJ2-5, with D possibly being TRBD1 (5 bases). The CDR3 has 13 amino acids. Trimming took off 7 bases at V and 5 bases at J, with 15 bases between the two ends. The germline V gene encodes CDR1 SGHRS and CDR2 YFSETQ.

For the CDR3, the DNA is TGTGCCAGCAGACTGGACAGGGCCTTGGGAAACACCATATATTTT. Translation: CASRLDRALGNTIYF. The chain carries TRBV25-1 and TRBJ1-3; 8 bases match TRBD1. The CDR3 runs 15 residues. V lost 6 bases and J lost 4; bases outside the gene matches: 8. Per the germline V gene, CDR1 is MGHDK and CDR2 is SYGVNS.

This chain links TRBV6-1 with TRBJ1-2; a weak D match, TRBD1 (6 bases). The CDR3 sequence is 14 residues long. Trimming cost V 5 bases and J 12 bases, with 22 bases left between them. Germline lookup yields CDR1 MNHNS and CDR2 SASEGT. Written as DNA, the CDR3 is TGTGCCAGCAGTCCGAGCCGGGACATTGGGGGGAACACCTTC. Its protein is CASSPSRDIGGNTF.

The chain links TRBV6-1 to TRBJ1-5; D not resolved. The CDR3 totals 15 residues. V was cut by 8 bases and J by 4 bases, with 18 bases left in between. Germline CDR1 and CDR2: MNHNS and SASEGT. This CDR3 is CASSQPGRLNQPQHF. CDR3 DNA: TGTGCCAGCTCACAACCGGGCCGGCTTAATCAGCCCCAGCATTTT.

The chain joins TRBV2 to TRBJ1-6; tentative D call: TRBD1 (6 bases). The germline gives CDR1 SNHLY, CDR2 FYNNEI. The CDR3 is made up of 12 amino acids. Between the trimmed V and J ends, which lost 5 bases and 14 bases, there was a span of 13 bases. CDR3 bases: TGTGCCAGCAGTACAGGGTTGCGGGCCCTCCACTTT. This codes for CASSTGLRALHF.

The CDR3 DNA is TGTGCCAGCCGAGTCGGACCCCAGGGGTCCTACGAGCAGTACTTC. Residues: CASRVGPQGSYEQYF. The chain employs TRBV6-5 and TRBJ2-7, with D perhaps matching TRBD1 (6 bases). The V end lost 8 bases, the J end lost 1 base, and 18 bases lay between the germline ends. The germline CDR1 and CDR2 sequences are MNHEY and SVGAGI. The CDR3 sequence is 15 residues long.

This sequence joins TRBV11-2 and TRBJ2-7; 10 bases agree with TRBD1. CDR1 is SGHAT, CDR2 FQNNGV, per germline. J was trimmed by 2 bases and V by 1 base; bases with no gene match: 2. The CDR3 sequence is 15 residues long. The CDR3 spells CASSLGDRGPYEQYF. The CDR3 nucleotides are TGTGCCAGCAGCTTAGGGGACAGGGGCCCCTACGAGCAGTACTTC.

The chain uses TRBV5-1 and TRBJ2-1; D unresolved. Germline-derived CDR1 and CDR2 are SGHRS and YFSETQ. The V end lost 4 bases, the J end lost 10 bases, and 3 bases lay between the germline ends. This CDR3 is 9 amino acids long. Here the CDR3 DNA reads TGCGCCAGCAGCAGCGAGCAGTTCTTC. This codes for CASSSEQFF.

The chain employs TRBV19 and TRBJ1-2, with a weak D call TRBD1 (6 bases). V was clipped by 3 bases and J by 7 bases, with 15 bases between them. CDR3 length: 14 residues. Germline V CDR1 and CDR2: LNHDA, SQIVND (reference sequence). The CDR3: CASSIPGANRGYTF. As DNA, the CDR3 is TGTGCCAGTAGTATCCCAGGGGCGAATCGTGGCTACACCTTC. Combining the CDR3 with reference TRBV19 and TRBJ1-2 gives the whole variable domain DGGITQSPKYLFRKEGQNVTLSCEQNLNHDAMYWYRQDPGQGLRLIYYSQIVNDFQKGDIAEGYSVSREKKESFPLTVTSAQKNPTAFYLCASSIPGANRGYTFGSGTRLTVV.

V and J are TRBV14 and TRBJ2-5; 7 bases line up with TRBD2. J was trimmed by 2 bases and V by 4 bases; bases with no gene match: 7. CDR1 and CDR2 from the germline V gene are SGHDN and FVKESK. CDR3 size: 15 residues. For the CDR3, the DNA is TGTGCCAGCAGCCCACTACTGGGGGGGCAAGAGACCCAGTACTTC. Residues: CASSPLLGGQETQYF.

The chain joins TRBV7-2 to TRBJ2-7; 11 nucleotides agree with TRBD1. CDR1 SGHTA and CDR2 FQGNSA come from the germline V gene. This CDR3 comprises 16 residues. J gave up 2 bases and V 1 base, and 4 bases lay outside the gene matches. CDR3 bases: TGTGCCAGCAGCTTAGATGGACAGGGGGCCCCCTACGAGCAGTACTTC. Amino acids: CASSLDGQGAPYEQYF.

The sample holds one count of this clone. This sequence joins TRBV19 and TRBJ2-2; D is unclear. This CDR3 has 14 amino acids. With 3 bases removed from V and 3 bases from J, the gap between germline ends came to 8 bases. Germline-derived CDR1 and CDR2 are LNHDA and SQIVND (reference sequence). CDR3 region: CASSISRDTGELFF. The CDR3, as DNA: TGTGCCAGTAGTATCTCCCGGGACACCGGGGAGCTGTTTTTT.

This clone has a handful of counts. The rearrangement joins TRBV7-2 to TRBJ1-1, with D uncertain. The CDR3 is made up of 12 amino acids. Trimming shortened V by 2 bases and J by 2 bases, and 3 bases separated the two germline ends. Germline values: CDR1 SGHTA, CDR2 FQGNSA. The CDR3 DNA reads TGTGCCAGCAGCTTATTTAACACTGAAGCTTTCTTT. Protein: CASSLFNTEAFF.

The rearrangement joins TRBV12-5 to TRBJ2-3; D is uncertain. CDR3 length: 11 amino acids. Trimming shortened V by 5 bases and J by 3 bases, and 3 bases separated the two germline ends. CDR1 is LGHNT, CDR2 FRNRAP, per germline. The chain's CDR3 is CASGGTDTQYF. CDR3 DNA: TGTGCTAGTGGTGGGACAGATACGCAGTATTTT.

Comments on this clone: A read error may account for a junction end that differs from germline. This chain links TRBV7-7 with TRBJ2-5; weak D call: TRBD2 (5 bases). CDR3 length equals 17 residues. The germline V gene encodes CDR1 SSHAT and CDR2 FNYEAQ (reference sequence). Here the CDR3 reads CASSLAFGTPAQQTQYF. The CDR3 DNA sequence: TGTGCTAGCAGCTTAGCGTTCGGAACACCCGCGCAGCAGACCCAGTACTTC.

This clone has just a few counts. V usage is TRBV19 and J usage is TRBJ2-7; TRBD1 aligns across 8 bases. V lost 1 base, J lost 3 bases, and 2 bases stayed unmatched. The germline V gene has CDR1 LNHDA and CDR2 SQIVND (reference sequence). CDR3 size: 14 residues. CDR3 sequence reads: CASSIGQGNYEQYF. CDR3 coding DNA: TGTGCCAGTAGTATAGGACAGGGGAACTACGAGCAGTACTTC.